The next 10 T cell receptor beta chains were all read from a single sample in a study of T cell responses to AZD1222 COVID-19 vaccine (dated by TCRdb to the early 2020s). Interpreted using the paper, the time point label stands for: baseline before first vaccination. Library preparation was by the immunoSEQ multiplex PCR assay. What TCRdb holds here is the immuneACCESS table cut down to in-frame rearrangements. Part of the clones is not present; checked against another copy, under half of the missing clones reflect an unresolved V gene, and the others are unexplained. The sample data list about 120,000 clones, and 80% to 90% of these were observed just once. The ten largest clones capture around 9.6% of the sample. The sample was peripheral blood, taken on day 0 of AZD1222 vaccination. All receptors derive from an adult in good health.

The CDR3 region is CASSPTTGTYTGELFF. The CDR3 bases are TGTGCCAGCAGCCCAACAACCGGGACGTACACCGGGGAGCTGTTTTTT. The chain is built from TRBV7-2 and TRBJ2-2; TRBD1 or TRBD2 may be the D gene (5 bases each). The length of the CDR3 is 16 residues. Germline loops: CDR1 SGHTA, CDR2 FQGNSA. Deletions cut 5 bases from V and 3 bases from J, with 16 bases between.

The J gene is TRBJ2-1, the V gene TRBV6-5, with a weak D call TRBD1 (7 bases). Per the germline V gene, CDR1 is MNHEY and CDR2 is SVGAGI. There are 14 residues in the CDR3. The V end lost 8 bases, the J end lost 0 bases, and 11 bases lay between the germline ends. The CDR3 is CASAGQHSYNEQFF. CDR3 nucleotide sequence: TGTGCCAGCGCGGGACAGCACTCCTACAATGAGCAGTTCTTC.

This chain joins TRBV7-9 and TRBJ2-4, with D possibly being TRBD1 (6 bases). The ends were cut back, 1 base at V and 0 bases at J, with 13 bases in the middle. Germline CDR1 reads SEHNR; CDR2 reads FQNEAQ (reference sequence). The CDR3 runs 17 residues. CDR3 loop: CASSLVVTGIAKNIQYF. CDR3 DNA: TGTGCCAGCAGCTTAGTGGTCACAGGGATAGCCAAAAACATTCAGTACTTC.

This clone is a singleton in its sample. V usage is TRBV7-2 and J usage is TRBJ2-5; no definite D call. CDR3 length equals 15 residues. V lost 6 bases and J lost 5, with 19 bases in between. Germline V gives CDR1 SGHTA, CDR2 FQGNSA. The CDR3 DNA sequence: TGTGCCAGCAGACCACGCGCGGCTACCGAGGAGACCCAGTACTTC. It codes for CASRPRAATEETQYF.

The V gene is TRBV15, the J gene TRBJ2-5, with TRBD2 identical over 8 bases. The CDR3 consists of 14 residues. Germline CDR1 LNHNV, CDR2 YYDKDF (reference sequence). The V segment lost 0 bases and the J segment 4 bases; nucleotides outside the gene matches: 1. The CDR3 DNA follows: TGTGCCACCAGCAGAGATCTAGCGGGAGAGACCCAGTACTTC. Translated: CATSRDLAGETQYF.

The V call is TRBV2, the J call TRBJ1-5; 9 bases match TRBD1. The V segment lost 5 bases and the J segment 6 bases; nucleotides outside the gene matches: 11. The length of the CDR3 is 16 residues. Germline values: CDR1 SNHLY, CDR2 FYNNEI. CDR3 sequence: CASSPRPDRGGQPQHF. The CDR3 DNA is TGTGCCAGCAGTCCCCGTCCTGACAGGGGGGGTCAGCCCCAGCATTTT.

This rearrangement joins TRBV2 to TRBJ2-1; maybe TRBD2 (7 bases). This CDR3 is 16 amino acids long. V dropped 4 bases and J dropped 6 bases, with 19 bases sitting between them. CDR1 is SNHLY and CDR2 is FYNNEI in the germline V gene. This CDR3 is CASSAQGLGGVNEQFF. CDR3 sequence (DNA): TGTGCCAGCAGTGCCCAAGGACTAGGGGGTGTCAATGAGCAGTTCTTC. The variable domain in full, completed from reference TRBV2 and TRBJ2-1, reads EPEVTQTPSHQVTQMGQEVILRCVPISNHLYFYWYRQILGQKVEFLVSFYNNEISEKSEIFDDQFSVERPDGSNFTLKIRSTKLEDSAMYFCASSAQGLGGVNEQFFGPGTRLTVL.

The rearrangement uses TRBV7-2 and TRBJ1-2; D ambiguous. CDR3 length: 14 residues. CDR1 and CDR2 from the germline V gene are SGHTA and FQGNSA. Trimming pared 1 base from V and 5 bases from J, leaving 11 bases between. Here the CDR3 DNA reads TGTGCCAGCAGCTTAGTCGGCCTCCCTTATGGCTACACCTTC. Translated: CASSLVGLPYGYTF.

The J gene is TRBJ2-7, the V gene TRBV19, with TRBD2 matching 7 bases. V dropped 3 bases and J dropped 3; count of bases not matched to a gene: 8. CDR3 length equals 15 residues. Germline CDR1 reads LNHDA; CDR2 reads SQIVND (reference sequence). The CDR3 loop is CASSMSAGEGYEQYF. The CDR3 DNA reads as TGTGCCAGTAGTATGTCTGCGGGAGAGGGCTACGAGCAGTACTTC.

The chain combines TRBV24-1 with TRBJ2-1; a possible D gene is TRBD2 (7 bases). CDR3 length: 15 amino acids. V dropped 0 bases and J dropped 9 bases, with 14 bases sitting between them. Germline values: CDR1 KGHDR, CDR2 SFDVKD. CDR3 bases: TGTGCCACCAGTGATTTGAGTGTGGGGGGGCGTGAGCAGTTCTTC. It codes for CATSDLSVGGREQFF.